These T cell receptor beta chains were read from a single sample in a study of graft-versus-host responses after intestinal transplantation. Sequencing was performed with immunoSEQ multiplex PCR; in TCRdb, only in-frame clones are kept and a portion is missing. This repertoire shows 15,000 or so clones, 29% found once; its top ten account for 3% to 4.5%. Here the sequenced sample was alloreactive CD4+ T cells from a mixed lymphocyte reaction culture, taken before intestinal transplant. These receptors were collected from a human patient who received an intestinal transplant. The CDR3 runs from the conserved cysteine through the conserved F or W. The order of the fields is D gene, J gene, CDR3 length, clone size, V gene, CDR3 DNA, CDR3 protein. D genes are given only for firm matches. A clone size is listed for some rows: how often the clone was seen (once, few, many), or a class if it is expanded.

d_gene: -
j_gene: TRBJ1-5
len: 14
abundance: -
v_gene: TRBV6-5
CDR3nt: TGTGCCAGCTCCCCTGGACAGAGCAATCAGCCCCAGCATTTT
CDR3aa: CASSPGQSNQPQHF

d_gene: TRBD2
j_gene: TRBJ2-1
len: 15
abundance: -
v_gene: TRBV7-3
CDR3nt: TGTGCCAGCAGCGTAAGGGAGGGCCGGGGTAATGAGCAGTTCTTC
CDR3aa: CASSVREGRGNEQFF

d_gene: -
j_gene: TRBJ1-2
len: 14
abundance: few
v_gene: TRBV6-5
CDR3nt: TGTGCCAGCAGTTACGAGGGGAACGCAGGTGGCTACACCTTC
CDR3aa: CASSYEGNAGGYTF

d_gene: TRBD1
j_gene: TRBJ2-2
len: 17
abundance: once
v_gene: TRBV6-4
CDR3nt: TGTGCCAGCAGTGACCGGGGGGACAGGGCCTTCACCGGGGAGCTGTTTTTT
CDR3aa: CASSDRGDRAFTGELFF

d_gene: -
j_gene: TRBJ2-4
len: 14
abundance: few
v_gene: TRBV28
CDR3nt: TGTGCCAGCACCTGGAACCCCCAAATCAACATTCAGTACTTC
CDR3aa: CASTWNPQINIQYF

d_gene: -
j_gene: TRBJ2-7
len: 13
abundance: -
v_gene: TRBV11-2
CDR3nt: TGTGCCAGCAGCTTGGCCCCGGGCTACGAGCAGTACTTC
CDR3aa: CASSLAPGYEQYF

d_gene: TRBD1
j_gene: TRBJ1-5
len: 15
abundance: few
v_gene: TRBV7-9
CDR3nt: TGTGCCAGCAGCTTAGGGACAGGGATCAATCAGCCCCAGCATTTT
CDR3aa: CASSLGTGINQPQHF

d_gene: -
j_gene: TRBJ1-5
len: 14
abundance: medium-sized
v_gene: TRBV28
CDR3nt: TGTGCCAGCAGTTCCCTGGGCCGCAATCAGCCCCAGCATTTT
CDR3aa: CASSSLGRNQPQHF

d_gene: -
j_gene: TRBJ2-2
len: 13
abundance: -
v_gene: TRBV2
CDR3nt: TGTGCCAGCAGTGCTGAGGGAGCGGGGGAGCTGTTTTTT
CDR3aa: CASSAEGAGELFF

d_gene: -
j_gene: TRBJ1-4
len: 14
abundance: few
v_gene: TRBV5-1
CDR3nt: -
CDR3aa: CASSQGGRVKNCFF

d_gene: TRBD2
j_gene: TRBJ2-5
len: 18
abundance: -
v_gene: TRBV9
CDR3nt: TGTGCCAGCAGCGTAGCTACTTCGGCGGGAGCGTACCAAGAGACCCAGTACTTC
CDR3aa: CASSVATSAGAYQETQYF

d_gene: -
j_gene: TRBJ2-4
len: 19
abundance: -
v_gene: TRBV4-2
CDR3nt: TGTGCCAGCAGCCAAGATAGTTGGGCACAGGGAGGATCCAAAAACATTCAGTACTTC
CDR3aa: CASSQDSWAQGGSKNIQYF

d_gene: TRBD2
j_gene: TRBJ2-5
len: 18
abundance: -
v_gene: TRBV5-4
CDR3nt: TGTGCCAGCAGCACAGGACTAGCGGGAGGACCTTTTCAAGAGACCCAGTACTTC
CDR3aa: CASSTGLAGGPFQETQYF

d_gene: TRBD1
j_gene: TRBJ2-3
len: 15
abundance: few
v_gene: TRBV6-6
CDR3nt: TGTGCCAGCAGCCTACAGGGGGTTAGGACAGATACGCAGTATTTT
CDR3aa: CASSLQGVRTDTQYF

d_gene: -
j_gene: TRBJ2-7
len: 16
abundance: few
v_gene: TRBV5-4
CDR3nt: TGTGCCAGCAGCTACCCCTTTGCGGGGGCGGTCTACGAGCAGTACTTC
CDR3aa: CASSYPFAGAVYEQYF

d_gene: TRBD2
j_gene: TRBJ2-1
len: 14
abundance: medium-sized
v_gene: TRBV9
CDR3nt: TGTGCCAGCAGCGGATTAGCGGGCGTCAATGAGCAGTTCTTC
CDR3aa: CASSGLAGVNEQFF

d_gene: -
j_gene: TRBJ2-7
len: 13
abundance: medium-sized
v_gene: TRBV6-6
CDR3nt: TGTGCCAGCAGTCGACAGGTGAGGACGGAGCAGTACTTC
CDR3aa: CASSRQVRTEQYF

d_gene: -
j_gene: TRBJ2-7
len: 13
abundance: few
v_gene: TRBV5-8
CDR3nt: TGTGCCAGCAGCTTGCGGCAGGGCTACGAGCAGTACTTC
CDR3aa: CASSLRQGYEQYF

d_gene: -
j_gene: TRBJ1-5
len: 15
abundance: -
v_gene: TRBV28
CDR3nt: TGTGCCAGCAGTTTAGAGTCTCCAGGGCGGCAGCCCCAGCATTTT
CDR3aa: CASSLESPGRQPQHF

d_gene: TRBD1
j_gene: TRBJ2-7
len: 15
abundance: few
v_gene: TRBV6-9
CDR3nt: TGTGCCAGCAGAAAGAACAGGGGAAGCTCCTACGAGCAGTACTTC
CDR3aa: CASRKNRGSSYEQYF

d_gene: -
j_gene: TRBJ2-5
len: 11
abundance: -
v_gene: TRBV7-8
CDR3nt: TGTGCCAGCAGCTCGGGGGAGACCCAGTACTTC
CDR3aa: CASSSGETQYF

d_gene: -
j_gene: TRBJ1-1
len: 15
abundance: -
v_gene: TRBV5-1
CDR3nt: TGCGCCAGCAGCTTGCAGGGGCTCAGGAACACTGAAGCTTTCTTT
CDR3aa: CASSLQGLRNTEAFF

d_gene: -
j_gene: TRBJ1-2
len: 16
abundance: few
v_gene: TRBV2
CDR3nt: TGTGCCAGCAGTGAAGCGCGGGGGCGGACCCTCTATGGCTACACCTTC
CDR3aa: CASSEARGRTLYGYTF

d_gene: TRBD1
j_gene: TRBJ2-7
len: 13
abundance: -
v_gene: TRBV19
CDR3nt: TGTGCCAGTAGTAAGGGACAGGGCTACGAGCAGTACTTC
CDR3aa: CASSKGQGYEQYF

d_gene: TRBD2
j_gene: TRBJ2-7
len: 13
abundance: -
v_gene: TRBV30
CDR3nt: TGTGCATGCGGGCGGGAGACTTTCTACGAGCAGTACTTC
CDR3aa: CACGRETFYEQYF

d_gene: -
j_gene: TRBJ2-6
len: 17
abundance: -
v_gene: TRBV27
CDR3nt: TGTGCCAGCAGTCGGGAGGGGGCGATCCTTGGGGCCAACGTCCTGACTTTC
CDR3aa: CASSREGAILGANVLTF

d_gene: TRBD2
j_gene: TRBJ2-5
len: 13
abundance: -
v_gene: TRBV2
CDR3nt: TGTGCCAGCAGGAAGCGGCGGGGGATCGATATAGACTTC
CDR3aa: CASRKRRGIDIDF

d_gene: TRBD1
j_gene: TRBJ2-7
len: 18
abundance: -
v_gene: TRBV6-4
CDR3nt: TGTGCCAGCAGTGACCCGGACAGGGGGCGCGAACTGAGCCACGAGCAGTACTTC
CDR3aa: CASSDPDRGRELSHEQYF

d_gene: TRBD2
j_gene: TRBJ2-1
len: 14
abundance: -
v_gene: TRBV6-6
CDR3nt: TGTGCCAGCAGTTACGGACTAGCCGGCAATGAGCAGTTCTTC
CDR3aa: CASSYGLAGNEQFF

d_gene: -
j_gene: TRBJ2-7
len: 14
abundance: -
v_gene: TRBV2
CDR3nt: TGTGCCAGCAGTGAAGCGGTTCTTCGGGGAGAGCAGTACTTC
CDR3aa: CASSEAVLRGEQYF

d_gene: -
j_gene: TRBJ2-4
len: 14
abundance: -
v_gene: TRBV7-2
CDR3nt: TGTGCCAGCAGCTTAGGGACAAATAAAAACATTCAGTACTTC
CDR3aa: CASSLGTNKNIQYF

d_gene: TRBD1
j_gene: TRBJ2-5
len: 14
abundance: -
v_gene: TRBV28
CDR3nt: TGTGCCAGCAGTCGACAGGGGGCTCGTGAGACCCAGTACTTC
CDR3aa: CASSRQGARETQYF

d_gene: TRBD2
j_gene: TRBJ2-5
len: 14
abundance: few
v_gene: TRBV7-2
CDR3nt: TGTGCCAGCAGCTCGGGAGGGCGGATAGAGACCCAGTACTTC
CDR3aa: CASSSGGRIETQYF

d_gene: TRBD1
j_gene: TRBJ2-7
len: 12
abundance: -
v_gene: TRBV6-6
CDR3nt: TGTGCCAGCAGTCGGACAGGCTACGAGCAGTACTTC
CDR3aa: CASSRTGYEQYF

d_gene: -
j_gene: TRBJ2-7
len: 13
abundance: few
v_gene: TRBV7-4
CDR3nt: TGTGCCAGCACTAGGACTAACGCCTACGAGCAGTACTTC
CDR3aa: CASTRTNAYEQYF

d_gene: -
j_gene: TRBJ2-7
len: 13
abundance: -
v_gene: TRBV6-6
CDR3nt: TGTGCCAGCAGTTACTCGACCCGCTACGAGCAGTACTTC
CDR3aa: CASSYSTRYEQYF

d_gene: -
j_gene: TRBJ2-1
len: 13
abundance: -
v_gene: TRBV11-3
CDR3nt: TGTGCCAGCAGCTTAGCGCACGGGAATGAGCAGTTCTTC
CDR3aa: CASSLAHGNEQFF

d_gene: TRBD2
j_gene: TRBJ2-1
len: 15
abundance: -
v_gene: TRBV4-2
CDR3nt: TGTGCCAGTGCATTGAGCGGGAGCGTCTACAATGAGCAGTTCTTC
CDR3aa: CASALSGSVYNEQFF

d_gene: -
j_gene: TRBJ2-7
len: 13
abundance: -
v_gene: TRBV25-1
CDR3nt: TGTGCCAGCACCCCCAGGGCCCGTGGTGAGCAGTACTTC
CDR3aa: CASTPRARGEQYF

d_gene: -
j_gene: TRBJ2-5
len: 14
abundance: -
v_gene: TRBV28
CDR3nt: TGTGCCACCCTGGAGGGCAGGGCCCAAGAGACCCAGTACTTC
CDR3aa: CATLEGRAQETQYF

d_gene: -
j_gene: TRBJ2-1
len: 17
abundance: -
v_gene: TRBV18
CDR3nt: TGTGCCAGCTCACTCCATAGAGTGACGGAGGGATACAATGAGCAGTTCTTC
CDR3aa: CASSLHRVTEGYNEQFF

d_gene: TRBD1
j_gene: TRBJ2-7
len: 13
abundance: few
v_gene: TRBV2
CDR3nt: TGTGCCAGCCTCTGGACAGGACTCGGCGGGCAGTACTTC
CDR3aa: CASLWTGLGGQYF

d_gene: -
j_gene: TRBJ2-7
len: 16
abundance: -
v_gene: TRBV28
CDR3nt: TGTGCCAGTTACTACAGCGAAAGGGTTAGCTCCTACGAGCAGTACTTC
CDR3aa: CASYYSERVSSYEQYF

d_gene: -
j_gene: TRBJ1-2
len: 14
abundance: -
v_gene: TRBV11-2
CDR3nt: TGTGCCAGCAGCTTCGGACACCCCAACTATGGCTACACCTTC
CDR3aa: CASSFGHPNYGYTF

d_gene: -
j_gene: TRBJ2-1
len: 11
abundance: few
v_gene: TRBV5-1
CDR3nt: TGCGCCAGCAGCTCTAAGGGGGAGCAGTTCTTC
CDR3aa: CASSSKGEQFF